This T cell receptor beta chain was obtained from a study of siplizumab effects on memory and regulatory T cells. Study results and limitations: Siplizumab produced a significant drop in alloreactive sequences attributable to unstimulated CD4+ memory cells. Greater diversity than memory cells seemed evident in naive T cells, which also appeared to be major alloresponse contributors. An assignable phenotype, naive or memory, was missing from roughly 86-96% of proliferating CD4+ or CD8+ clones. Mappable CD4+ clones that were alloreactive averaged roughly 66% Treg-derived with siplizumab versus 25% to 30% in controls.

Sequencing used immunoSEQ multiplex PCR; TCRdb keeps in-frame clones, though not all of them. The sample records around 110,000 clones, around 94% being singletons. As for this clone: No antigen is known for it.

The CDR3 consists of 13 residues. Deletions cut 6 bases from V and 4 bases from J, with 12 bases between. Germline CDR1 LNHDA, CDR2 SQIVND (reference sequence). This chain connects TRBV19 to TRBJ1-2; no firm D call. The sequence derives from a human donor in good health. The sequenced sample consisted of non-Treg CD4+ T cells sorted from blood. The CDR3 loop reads CASRYEGFYGYTF. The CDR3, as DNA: TGTGCCAGTAGATATGAGGGTTTCTATGGCTACACCTTC.